The T cell receptor beta chain under discussion was sequenced for a study of shared clonotypes between healthy human individuals. The study's findings and limits: Across a few donors, naive CD4 shared 5% to 5.5%, naive CD8 approximately 3.5%, memory CD4 approximately 2.5%, memory CD8 approximately 0.4%.

Here immunoSEQ multiplex PCR was the method, and the copy in TCRdb shows in-frame clones only, minus some. The sample has roughly 1,800,000 clones, over 85% seen once; the top ten hold roughly 1%. Naive-designated CD8 cells lacked CD45RO, were positively enriched for CCR7, and omitted terminally differentiated effector memory CD45RA+ cells. Donors included only healthy HIV-negative adults lacking recent acute infections or vaccinations. Germline V gene sequence: CDR1 MGHDK, CDR2 SYGVNS. V lost 2 bases and J lost 11, with 18 bases in between. There are 14 residues in the CDR3. In the case of this clone: What it binds is not known.

The TCR was taken from a man aged 18 to 30 in good health. Sequenced material: naive CD8+ T cells sorted from blood. The chain employs TRBV25-1 and TRBJ2-5; the D call may be TRBD1 or TRBD2 (6 bases each). Written as DNA, the CDR3 is TGTGCCAGCAGTGAAATGGAGGGGGAGCAGTGGCAGTACTTC. It yields the protein CASSEMEGEQWQYF.